The 8 T cell receptor beta chains below come from one sample, sequenced in a study of STAT5B mutations in CD4+ large granular lymphocyte leukemia. Sequencing used immunoSEQ multiplex PCR; TCRdb keeps in-frame clones, though not all of them. The sample includes 45,000 to 55,000 clones, 70% of them seen just once. Sequencing was done on a sample of CD4+ T cells from blood buffy coats. These receptors all come from a human donor in good health.

This clone has more than one count but fewer than ten. The CDR3 spells CASIGLATDTQYF. The CDR3 DNA reads TGCGCCAGCATTGGACTAGCCACAGATACGCAGTATTTT. The rearrangement uses TRBV10-1 and TRBJ2-3, with 8 nucleotides matching TRBD2. The ends lost 7 bases at V and 2 bases at J; junction bases unmatched: 2. Germline V lookup: CDR1 WNHNN, CDR2 SYGVQD (reference sequence). CDR3 length equals 13 residues.

As DNA, the CDR3 is TGTGCCAGTAGCCCCACAGGGGTCGACTATGGCTACACCTTC. This gives the protein CASSPTGVDYGYTF. The chain employs TRBV19 and TRBJ1-2, with TRBD1 matching over 7 bases. With 6 bases clipped from V and 3 bases from J, the junction kept 7 bases outside the gene matches. The length of the CDR3 is 14 residues. Germline assignment: CDR1 LNHDA and CDR2 SQIVND (reference sequence).

The chain recombines TRBV7-9 with TRBJ1-1, with D perhaps TRBD1 (5 bases). The length of the CDR3 is 13 residues. Germline lookup yields CDR1 SEHNR and CDR2 FQNEAQ (reference sequence). Trimming left V 2 bases short and J 1 base short, with 5 bases between. The CDR3 loop is CASSLQGNTEAFF. CDR3 nucleotides: TGTGCCAGCAGCTTACAGGGGAACACTGAAGCTTTCTTT.

The rearrangement joins TRBV5-1 to TRBJ2-3; 8 bases align to TRBD1. Germline V gives CDR1 SGHRS, CDR2 YFSETQ. Germline trimming cut 3 bases from V and 1 base from J; bases unmatched to any gene: 4. The CDR3 runs to 15 residues. The CDR3 DNA follows: TGCGCCAGCAGCTCCCCGGACAGGGGCACAGATACGCAGTATTTT. Its protein product is CASSSPDRGTDTQYF.

This clone was recorded once. The chain uses TRBV11-2 and TRBJ2-5; TRBD2 aligns across 8 bases. CDR1 SGHAT and CDR2 FQNNGV come from the germline V gene. The V segment lost 3 bases and the J segment 1 base; nucleotides outside the gene matches: 4. The CDR3 has 15 amino acids. This CDR3 is CASSFRGGSQETQYF. CDR3 coding DNA: TGTGCCAGCAGCTTCCGCGGGGGGAGCCAAGAGACCCAGTACTTC.

The chain employs TRBV19 and TRBJ1-1; D gene ambiguous. V shed 6 bases and J shed 11 bases, with 13 bases lying between them. CDR1 is LNHDA and CDR2 is SQIVND in the germline V gene (reference sequence). The CDR3 covers 11 residues. As DNA, the CDR3 is TGTGCCAGTAGCTCGTTGGGCGGGGCTTTCTTT. This translates into CASSSLGGAFF.

V is TRBV19 and J is TRBJ1-2; weak D call: TRBD1 (5 bases). In germline, CDR1 is LNHDA, CDR2 SQIVND (reference sequence). The CDR3 runs 14 residues. With 4 bases removed from V and 4 bases from J, the gap between germline ends came to 13 bases. This CDR3 reads CASSTRQTIYGYTF. The DNA for the CDR3 is TGTGCCAGTAGTACGCGACAGACAATCTATGGCTACACCTTC. Combining the CDR3 with reference TRBV19 and TRBJ1-2 gives the whole variable domain DGGITQSPKYLFRKEGQNVTLSCEQNLNHDAMYWYRQDPGQGLRLIYYSQIVNDFQKGDIAEGYSVSREKKESFPLTVTSAQKNPTAFYLCASSTRQTIYGYTFGSGTRLTVV.

The chain combines TRBV5-1 with TRBJ1-2; D is possibly TRBD1 (6 bases). The CDR3 loop spans 12 amino acids. V was clipped by 4 bases and J by 7 bases, with 11 bases between them. Per the germline V gene, CDR1 is SGHRS and CDR2 is YFSETQ. The CDR3 region is CASSDNRVGYTF. Written as DNA, the CDR3 is TGCGCCAGCAGCGATAACAGGGTTGGCTACACCTTC. The variable domain in full, completed from reference TRBV5-1 and TRBJ1-2, reads KAGVTQTPRYLIKTRGQQVTLSCSPISGHRSVSWYQQTPGQGLQFLFEYFSETQRNKGNFPGRFSGRQFSNSRSEMNVSTLELGDSALYLCASSDNRVGYTFGSGTRLTVV.